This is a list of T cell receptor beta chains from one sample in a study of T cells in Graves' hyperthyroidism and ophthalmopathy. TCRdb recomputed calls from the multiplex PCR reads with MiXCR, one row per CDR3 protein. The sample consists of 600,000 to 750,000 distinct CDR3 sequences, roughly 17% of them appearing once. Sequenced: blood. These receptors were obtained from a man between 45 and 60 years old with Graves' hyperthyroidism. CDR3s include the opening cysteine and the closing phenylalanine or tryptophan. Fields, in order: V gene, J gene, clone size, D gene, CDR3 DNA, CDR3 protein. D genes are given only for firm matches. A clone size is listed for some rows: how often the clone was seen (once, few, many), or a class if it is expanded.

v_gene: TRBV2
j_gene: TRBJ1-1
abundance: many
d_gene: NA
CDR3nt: TGTGCCAGCAGACAAACAGGGTTGGGGGCTTTCTTT
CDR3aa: CASRQTGLGAFF

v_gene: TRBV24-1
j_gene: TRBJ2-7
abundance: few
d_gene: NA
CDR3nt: TGTGCCACCAGTGCGCCAAACGGCAGGACCTACGAGCAGTACTTC
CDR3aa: CATSAPNGRTYEQYF

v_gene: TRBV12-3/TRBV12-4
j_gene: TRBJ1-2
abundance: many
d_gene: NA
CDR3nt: TGTGCCAGCAGCCCCATAGGTAACTATGGCTACACCTTC
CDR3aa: CASSPIGNYGYTF

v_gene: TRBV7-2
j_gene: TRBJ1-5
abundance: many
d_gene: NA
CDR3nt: TGTGCCAGCAGCTCGGTGGGGGGGGGCCAGCCCCAGCATTTT
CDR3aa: CASSSVGGGQPQHF

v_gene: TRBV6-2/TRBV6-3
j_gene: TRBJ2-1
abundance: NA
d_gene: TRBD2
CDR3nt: TGTGTCAGCAGTTACGAGTCTAGCGGGAGGGCTAGTGAGCAGTTCTTC
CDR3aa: CVSSYESSGRASEQFF

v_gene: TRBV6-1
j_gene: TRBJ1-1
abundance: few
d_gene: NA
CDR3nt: TGTGCCAGCAGTTGGCGGACAGAGGCAATTGAAGCTTTCTTT
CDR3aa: CASSWRTEAIEAFF

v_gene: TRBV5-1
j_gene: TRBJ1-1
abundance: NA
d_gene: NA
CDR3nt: TGCGCCAGCAGCTTGGCAGGAGCTCCGAACACTGAAGCTTTCTTT
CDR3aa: CASSLAGAPNTEAFF

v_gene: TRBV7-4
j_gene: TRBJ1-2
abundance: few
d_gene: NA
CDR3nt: TGTGCCAGCAGCTTATCTCGCGGAAGGCCCTATGGCTACACCTTC
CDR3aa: CASSLSRGRPYGYTF

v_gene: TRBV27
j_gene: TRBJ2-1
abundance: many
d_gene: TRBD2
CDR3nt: TGTGCCAGCTATACTAGCGGGAGTAGAATCTACAATGAGCAGTTCTTC
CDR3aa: CASYTSGSRIYNEQFF

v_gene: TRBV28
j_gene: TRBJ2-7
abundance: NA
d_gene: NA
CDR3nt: TGTGCCAGCACAGAAGGGGCTACCTACGAGCAGTACTTC
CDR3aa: CASTEGATYEQYF

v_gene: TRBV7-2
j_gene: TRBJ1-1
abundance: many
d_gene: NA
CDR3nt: TGTGCCAGCAGCCTTCCGACCGTGAACACTGAAGCTTTCTTT
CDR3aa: CASSLPTVNTEAFF

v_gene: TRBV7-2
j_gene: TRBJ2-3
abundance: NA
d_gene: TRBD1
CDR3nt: TGTGCCAGCAGCAAGGACAGGGGCACAGATACGCAGTATTTT
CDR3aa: CASSKDRGTDTQYF

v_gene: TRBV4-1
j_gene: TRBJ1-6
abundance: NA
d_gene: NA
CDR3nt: TGCGCCAGCAGCCAAGAATTAGATTCACCCCTCCACTTT
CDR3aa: CASSQELDSPLHF

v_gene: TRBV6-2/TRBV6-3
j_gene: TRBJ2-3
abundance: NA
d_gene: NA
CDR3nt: TGTGCCAGCAGTTACTCGAGATGGCCAGATACGCAGTATTTT
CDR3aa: CASSYSRWPDTQYF

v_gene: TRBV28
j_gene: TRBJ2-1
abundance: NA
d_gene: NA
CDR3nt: TGTGCCAGCACTGGGGGGACCTCCTACAATGAGCAGTTCTTC
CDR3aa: CASTGGTSYNEQFF

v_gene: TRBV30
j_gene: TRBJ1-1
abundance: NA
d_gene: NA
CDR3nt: TGTGCCTGGAGCGGTACAGGGATCTCTGCTTTCTTT
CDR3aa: CAWSGTGISAFF

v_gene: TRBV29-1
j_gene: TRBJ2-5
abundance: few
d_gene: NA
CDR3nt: TGCAGCGTTGAGGTGGGGACCCAGTACTTC
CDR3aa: CSVEVGTQYF

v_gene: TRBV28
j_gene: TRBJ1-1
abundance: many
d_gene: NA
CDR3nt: TGTGCCAGCAACCCCCCGGGACAGAACACTGAAGCTTTCTTT
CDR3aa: CASNPPGQNTEAFF

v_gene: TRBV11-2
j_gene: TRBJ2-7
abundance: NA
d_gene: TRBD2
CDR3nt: TGTGCCAGCAGCCTAACCCCCCCCCGCAGCGGGAGGGCCGAGCAGTACTTC
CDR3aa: CASSLTPPRSGRAEQYF

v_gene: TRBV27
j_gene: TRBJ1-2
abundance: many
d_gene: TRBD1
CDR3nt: TGTGCCAGCAGCTTAGACAGGGGCTATGGCTACACCTTC
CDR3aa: CASSLDRGYGYTF

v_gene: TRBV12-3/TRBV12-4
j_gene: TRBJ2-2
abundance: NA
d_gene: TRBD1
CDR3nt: TGTGCCAGCAGTTGGGACAGGGGGCGAACCGGGGAGCTGTTTTTT
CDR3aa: CASSWDRGRTGELFF

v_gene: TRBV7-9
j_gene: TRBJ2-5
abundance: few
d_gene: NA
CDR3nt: TGTGCCAGCAGCTTAGAGGGGCGGCAAGAGACCCAGTACTTC
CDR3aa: CASSLEGRQETQYF

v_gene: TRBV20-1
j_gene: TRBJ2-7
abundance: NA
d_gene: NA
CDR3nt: TGCAGTGCTAGAACGGTGTCATACGAGCAGTACTTC
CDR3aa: CSARTVSYEQYF

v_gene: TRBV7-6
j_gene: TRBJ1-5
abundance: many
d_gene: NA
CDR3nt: TGTGCCAGCAGCTTAATATCCCGGGACAAGGTCAATCAGCCCCAGCATTTT
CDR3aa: CASSLISRDKVNQPQHF

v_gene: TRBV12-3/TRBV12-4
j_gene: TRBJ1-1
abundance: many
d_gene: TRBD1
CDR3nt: TGTGCCATTCGACAGGGGTCCACTGAAGCTTTCTTT
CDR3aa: CAIRQGSTEAFF

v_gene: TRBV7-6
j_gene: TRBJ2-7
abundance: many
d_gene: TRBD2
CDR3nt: TGTGCCAGCAGCTATAGCGGGGGGGGGGAGCAGTACTTC
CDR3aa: CASSYSGGGEQYF

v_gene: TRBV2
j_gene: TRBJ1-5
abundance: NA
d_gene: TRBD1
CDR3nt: TGTGCCAGCAGGCCGGGACAGGGGGCGCGCAATCAGCCCCAGCATTTT
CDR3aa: CASRPGQGARNQPQHF

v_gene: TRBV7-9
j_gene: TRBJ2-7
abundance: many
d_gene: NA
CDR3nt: TGTGCCAGCAGCGCCCCGTCGACCTACGAGCAGTACTTC
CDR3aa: CASSAPSTYEQYF

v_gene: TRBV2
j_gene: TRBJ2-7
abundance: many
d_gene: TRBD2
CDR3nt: TGTGCCAGCAGCCAAGGACTAGCGGGAGTGGGCTACGAGCAGTACTTC
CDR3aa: CASSQGLAGVGYEQYF

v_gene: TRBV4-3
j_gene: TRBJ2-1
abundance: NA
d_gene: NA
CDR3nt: TGCGCCAGCAGCCAAGATACGGGACCATACAATGAGCAGTTCTTC
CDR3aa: CASSQDTGPYNEQFF

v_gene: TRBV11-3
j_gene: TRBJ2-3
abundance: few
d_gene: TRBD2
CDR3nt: TGTGCCAGCAGCTTAGGGCTTAGCGGGACAAACACAGATACGCAGTATTTT
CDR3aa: CASSLGLSGTNTDTQYF